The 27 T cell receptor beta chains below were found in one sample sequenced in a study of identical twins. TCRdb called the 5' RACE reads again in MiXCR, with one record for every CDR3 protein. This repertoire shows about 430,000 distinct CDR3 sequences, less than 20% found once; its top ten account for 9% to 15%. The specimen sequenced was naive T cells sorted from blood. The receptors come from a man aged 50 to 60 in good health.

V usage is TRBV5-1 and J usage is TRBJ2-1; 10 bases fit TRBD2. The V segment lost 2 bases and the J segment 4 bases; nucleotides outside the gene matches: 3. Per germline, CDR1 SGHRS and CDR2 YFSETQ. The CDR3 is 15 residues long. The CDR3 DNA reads TGCGCCAGCAGCTTAGAGCGGGGGGGTTACAATGAGCAGTTCTTC. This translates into CASSLERGGYNEQFF.

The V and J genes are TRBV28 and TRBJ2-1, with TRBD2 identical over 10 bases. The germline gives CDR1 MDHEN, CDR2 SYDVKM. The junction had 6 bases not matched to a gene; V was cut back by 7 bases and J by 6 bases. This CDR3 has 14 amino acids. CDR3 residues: CASTIAGGFNEQFF. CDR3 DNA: TGTGCCAGCACGATAGCGGGAGGATTCAATGAGCAGTTCTTC.

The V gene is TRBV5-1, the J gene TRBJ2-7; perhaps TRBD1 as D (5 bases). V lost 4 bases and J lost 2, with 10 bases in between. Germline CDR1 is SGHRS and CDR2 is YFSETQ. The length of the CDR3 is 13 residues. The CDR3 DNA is TGCGCCAGCAGCCCGACAGTAACCTACGAGCAGTACTTC. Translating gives CASSPTVTYEQYF. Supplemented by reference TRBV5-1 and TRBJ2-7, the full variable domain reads KAGVTQTPRYLIKTRGQQVTLSCSPISGHRSVSWYQQTPGQGLQFLFEYFSETQRNKGNFPGRFSGRQFSNSRSEMNVSTLELGDSALYLCASSPTVTYEQYFGPGTRLTVT.

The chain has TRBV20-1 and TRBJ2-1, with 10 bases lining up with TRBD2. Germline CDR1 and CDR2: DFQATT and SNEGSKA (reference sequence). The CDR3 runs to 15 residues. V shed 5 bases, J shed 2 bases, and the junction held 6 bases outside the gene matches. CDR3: CSAPLAGATYNEQFF. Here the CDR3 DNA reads TGCAGTGCTCCCCTAGCGGGGGCAACCTACAATGAGCAGTTCTTC.

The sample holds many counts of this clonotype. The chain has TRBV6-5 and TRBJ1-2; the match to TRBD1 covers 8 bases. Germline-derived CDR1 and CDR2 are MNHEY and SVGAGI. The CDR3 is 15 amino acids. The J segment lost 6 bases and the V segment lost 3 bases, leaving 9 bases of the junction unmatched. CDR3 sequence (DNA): TGTGCCAGCAGTTATTGGGCAGGGGGCGTCAATGGCTACACCTTC. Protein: CASSYWAGGVNGYTF.

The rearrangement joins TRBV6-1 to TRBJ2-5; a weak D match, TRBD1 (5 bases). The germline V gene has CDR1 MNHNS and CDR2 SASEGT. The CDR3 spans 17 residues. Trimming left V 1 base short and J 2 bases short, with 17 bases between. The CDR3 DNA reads TGTGCCAGCAGTGAAGGGACCCAAAGGGGCTTACAAGAGACCCAGTACTTC. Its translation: CASSEGTQRGLQETQYF.

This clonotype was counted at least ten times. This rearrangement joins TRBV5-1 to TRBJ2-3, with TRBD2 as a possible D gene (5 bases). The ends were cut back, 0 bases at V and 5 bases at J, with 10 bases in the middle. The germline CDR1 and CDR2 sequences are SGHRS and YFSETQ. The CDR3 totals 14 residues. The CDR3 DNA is TGCGCCAGCAGCTTGGGAGGGCCGGGAGATACGCAGTATTTT. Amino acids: CASSLGGPGDTQYF.

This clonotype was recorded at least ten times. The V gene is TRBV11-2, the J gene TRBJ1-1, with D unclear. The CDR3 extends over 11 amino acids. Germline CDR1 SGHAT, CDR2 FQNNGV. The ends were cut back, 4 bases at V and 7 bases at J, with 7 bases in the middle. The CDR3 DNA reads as TGTGCCAGCAGCTCCAGGTTTGAAGCTTTCTTT. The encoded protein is CASSSRFEAFF.

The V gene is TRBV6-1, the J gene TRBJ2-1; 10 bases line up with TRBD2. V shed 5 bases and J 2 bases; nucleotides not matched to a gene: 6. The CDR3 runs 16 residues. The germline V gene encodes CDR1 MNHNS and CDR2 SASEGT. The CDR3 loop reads CASSPWTSGTYNEQFF. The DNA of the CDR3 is TGTGCCAGCAGTCCCTGGACTAGCGGTACCTACAATGAGCAGTTCTTC.

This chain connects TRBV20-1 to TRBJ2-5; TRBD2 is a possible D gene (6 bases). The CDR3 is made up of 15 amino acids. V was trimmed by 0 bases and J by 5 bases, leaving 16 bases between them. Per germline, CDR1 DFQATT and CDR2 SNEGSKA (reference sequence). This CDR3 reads CSARDSGTRGETQYF. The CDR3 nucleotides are TGCAGTGCTAGAGATTCCGGGACTCGTGGGGAGACCCAGTACTTC.

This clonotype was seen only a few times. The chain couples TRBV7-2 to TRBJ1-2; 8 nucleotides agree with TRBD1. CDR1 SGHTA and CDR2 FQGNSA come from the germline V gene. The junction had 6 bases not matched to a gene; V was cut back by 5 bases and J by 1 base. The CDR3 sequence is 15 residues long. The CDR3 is CASSDTGQVNYGYTF. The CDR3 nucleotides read TGTGCCAGCAGCGACACGGGACAGGTTAACTATGGCTACACCTTC.

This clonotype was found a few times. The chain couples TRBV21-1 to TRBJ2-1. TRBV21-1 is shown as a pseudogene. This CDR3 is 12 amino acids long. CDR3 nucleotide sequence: TGTGCCAGCCGGGACTTCTACAATGAGCAGTTCTTC. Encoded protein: CASRDFYNEQFF.

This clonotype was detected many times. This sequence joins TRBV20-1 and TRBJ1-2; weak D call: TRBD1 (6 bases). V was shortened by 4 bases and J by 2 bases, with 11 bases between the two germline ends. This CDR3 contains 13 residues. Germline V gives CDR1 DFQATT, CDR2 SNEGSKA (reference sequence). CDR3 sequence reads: CSAMGQINYGYTF. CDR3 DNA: TGCAGTGCTATGGGACAAATAAACTATGGCTACACCTTC.

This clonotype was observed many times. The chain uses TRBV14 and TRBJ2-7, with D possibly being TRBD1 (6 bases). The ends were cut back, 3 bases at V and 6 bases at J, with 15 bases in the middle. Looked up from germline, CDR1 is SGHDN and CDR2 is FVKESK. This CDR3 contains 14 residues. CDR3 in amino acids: CASSQTGTLSEQYF. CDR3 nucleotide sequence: TGTGCCAGCAGCCAGACCGGGACACTCAGCGAGCAGTACTTC.

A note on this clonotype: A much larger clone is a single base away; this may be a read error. CDR3 coding DNA: TGTGCCAGCAGTCTCCGAAGAAGTTACGAGCAGTGCTTC. Translated, it gives CASSLRRSYEQCF. This sequence joins TRBV27 and TRBJ2-7, with D unclear. This CDR3 region has 13 residues. CDR1 MNHEY and CDR2 SMNVEV come from the germline V gene (reference sequence).

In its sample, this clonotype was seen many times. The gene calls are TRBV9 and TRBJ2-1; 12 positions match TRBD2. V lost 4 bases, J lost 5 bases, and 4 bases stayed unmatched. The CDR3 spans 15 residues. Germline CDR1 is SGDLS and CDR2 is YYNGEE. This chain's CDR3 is CASSHRTSGNNEQFF. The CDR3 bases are TGTGCCAGCAGCCACCGGACTAGCGGGAACAATGAGCAGTTCTTC.

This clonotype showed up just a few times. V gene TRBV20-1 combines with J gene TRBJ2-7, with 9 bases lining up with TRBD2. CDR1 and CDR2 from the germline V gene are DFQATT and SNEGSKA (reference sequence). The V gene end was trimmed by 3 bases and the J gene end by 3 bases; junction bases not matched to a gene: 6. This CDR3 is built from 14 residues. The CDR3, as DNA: TGCAGTGCTAGGATGGCGGGAGGGAGCTACGAGCAGTACTTC. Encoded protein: CSARMAGGSYEQYF.

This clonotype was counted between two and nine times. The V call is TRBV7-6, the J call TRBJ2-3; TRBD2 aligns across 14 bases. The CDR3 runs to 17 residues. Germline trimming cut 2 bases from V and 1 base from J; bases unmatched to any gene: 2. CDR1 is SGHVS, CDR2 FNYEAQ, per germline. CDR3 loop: CASSLRLAGGGTDTQYF. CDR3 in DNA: TGTGCCAGCAGCTTAAGACTAGCGGGAGGGGGCACAGATACGCAGTATTTT.

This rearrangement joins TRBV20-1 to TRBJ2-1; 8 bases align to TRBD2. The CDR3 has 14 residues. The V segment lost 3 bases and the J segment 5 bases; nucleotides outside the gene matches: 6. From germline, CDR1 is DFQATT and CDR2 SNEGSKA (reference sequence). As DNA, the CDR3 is TGCAGTGCTAGGCGGGGGGCCTTGAACAATGAGCAGTTCTTC. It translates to CSARRGALNNEQFF.

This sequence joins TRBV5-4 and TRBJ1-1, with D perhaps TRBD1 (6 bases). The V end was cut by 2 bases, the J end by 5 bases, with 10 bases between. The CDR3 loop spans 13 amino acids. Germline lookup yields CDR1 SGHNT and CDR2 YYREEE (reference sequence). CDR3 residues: CASSFGGQTEAFF. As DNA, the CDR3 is TGTGCCAGCAGCTTCGGGGGCCAGACTGAAGCTTTCTTT.

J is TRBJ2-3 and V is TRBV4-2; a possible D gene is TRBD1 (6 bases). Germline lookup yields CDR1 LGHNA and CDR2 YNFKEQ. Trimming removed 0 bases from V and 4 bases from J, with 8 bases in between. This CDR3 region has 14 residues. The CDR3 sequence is CASSQERTADTQYF. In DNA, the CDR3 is TGTGCCAGCAGCCAAGAGCGGACAGCAGATACGCAGTATTTT.

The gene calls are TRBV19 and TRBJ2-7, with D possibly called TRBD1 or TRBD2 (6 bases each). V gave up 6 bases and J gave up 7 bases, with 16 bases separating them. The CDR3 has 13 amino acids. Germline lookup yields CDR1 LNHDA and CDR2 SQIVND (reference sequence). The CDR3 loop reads CASSPRGDWEQYF. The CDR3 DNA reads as TGTGCCAGTAGCCCTAGGGGGGATTGGGAGCAGTACTTC.

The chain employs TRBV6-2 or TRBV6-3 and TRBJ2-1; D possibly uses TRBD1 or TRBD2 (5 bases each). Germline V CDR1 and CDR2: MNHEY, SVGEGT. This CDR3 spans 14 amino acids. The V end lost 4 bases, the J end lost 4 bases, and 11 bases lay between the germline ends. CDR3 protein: CASSSPGPYNEQFF. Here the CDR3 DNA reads TGTGCCAGCAGTTCTCCGGGACCATACAATGAGCAGTTCTTC.

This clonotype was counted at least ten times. Written as DNA, the CDR3 is TGTGCCAGCAGCCAAGTCTCCGGGTCAGCTAATGAAAAACTGTTTTTT. Residues: CASSQVSGSANEKLFF. The chain joins TRBV4-2 to TRBJ1-4; the D is unclear. The CDR3 runs to 16 residues. V was clipped by 1 base and J by 3 bases, with 12 bases between them. Germline loops: CDR1 LGHNA, CDR2 YNFKEQ.

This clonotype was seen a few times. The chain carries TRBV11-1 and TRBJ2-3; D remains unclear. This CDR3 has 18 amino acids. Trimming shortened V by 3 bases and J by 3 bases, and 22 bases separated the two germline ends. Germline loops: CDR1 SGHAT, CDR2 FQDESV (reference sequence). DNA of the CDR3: TGTGCCAGCAGCTTCTTTGGCGCCCACGTCTTTAGGACAGATACGCAGTATTTT. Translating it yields CASSFFGAHVFRTDTQYF.

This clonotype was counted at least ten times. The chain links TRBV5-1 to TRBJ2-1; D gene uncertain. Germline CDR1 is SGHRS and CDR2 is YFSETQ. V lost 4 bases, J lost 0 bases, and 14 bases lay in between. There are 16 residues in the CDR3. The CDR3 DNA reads TGCGCCAGCAGCGCCACGCAGTCGAGCTCCTACAATGAGCAGTTCTTC. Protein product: CASSATQSSSYNEQFF.

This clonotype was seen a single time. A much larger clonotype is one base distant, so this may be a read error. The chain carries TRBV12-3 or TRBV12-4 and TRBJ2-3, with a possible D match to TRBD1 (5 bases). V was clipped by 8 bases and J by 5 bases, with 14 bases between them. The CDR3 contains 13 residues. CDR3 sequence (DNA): TGTGCCAGCGGTTATTGGGGCCAAGATACGCAGTATTTT. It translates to CASGYWGQDTQYF.